The subject of this entry is one T cell receptor (beta chain). As every portion of the isolated RNA was reverse transcribed, the sequencing read expressed TCRB transcripts. Assay: immunoSEQ multiplex PCR; the TCRdb copy retains only in-frame clones and omits some. The table includes approximately 170,000 clones, 7% to 10% detected once. This specimen belongs to a study of beta chain features in type 1 diabetes. CDR1 is MNHEY and CDR2 is SVGAGI in the germline V gene. CDR3 length equals 15 residues. The ends were cut back, 1 base at V and 1 base at J, with 9 bases in the middle. The sequenced material came from central memory CD4+ T cells from blood. This sequence was found in a woman aged 18 to 35 in good health. V is TRBV6-5 and J is TRBJ2-3; the D gene is possibly TRBD2 (7 bases). As DNA, the CDR3 is TGTGCCAGCAGTTACTTCGGGGGGCGCACAGATACGCAGTATTTT. This encodes CASSYFGGRTDTQYF.